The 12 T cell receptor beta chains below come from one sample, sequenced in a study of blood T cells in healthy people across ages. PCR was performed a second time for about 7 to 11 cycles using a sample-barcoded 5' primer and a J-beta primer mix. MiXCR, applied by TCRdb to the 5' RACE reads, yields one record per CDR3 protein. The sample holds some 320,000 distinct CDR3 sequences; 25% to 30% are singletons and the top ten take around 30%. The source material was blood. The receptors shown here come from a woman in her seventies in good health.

This CDR3 is CASSISGGRLATNEKLFF. The CDR3, as DNA: TGTGCCAGCAGCATCTCAGGGGGACGGCTTGCAACTAATGAAAAACTGTTTTTT. This chain connects TRBV21-1 to TRBJ1-4; the table's D call, TRBD1, has no DNA check behind it. TRBV21-1 is a known pseudogene. CDR3 length: 18 amino acids.

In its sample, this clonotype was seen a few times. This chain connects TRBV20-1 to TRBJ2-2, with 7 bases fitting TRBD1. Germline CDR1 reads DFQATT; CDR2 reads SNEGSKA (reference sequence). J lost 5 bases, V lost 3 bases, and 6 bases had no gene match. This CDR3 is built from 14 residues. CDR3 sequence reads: CSASATGRTGELFF. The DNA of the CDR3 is TGCAGTGCTAGCGCGACAGGGAGAACCGGGGAGCTGTTTTTT.

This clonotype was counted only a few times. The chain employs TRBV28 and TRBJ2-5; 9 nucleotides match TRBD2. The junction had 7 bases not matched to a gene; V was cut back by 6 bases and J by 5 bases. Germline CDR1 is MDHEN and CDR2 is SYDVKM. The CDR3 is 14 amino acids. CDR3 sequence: CASSAGGTDETQYF. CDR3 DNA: TGTGCCAGCAGCGCGGGAGGGACGGATGAGACCCAGTACTTC. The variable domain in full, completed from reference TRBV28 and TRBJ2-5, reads DVKVTQSSRYLVKRTGEKVFLECVQDMDHENMFWYRQDPGLGLRLIYFSYDVKMKEKGDIPEGYSVSREKKERFSLILESASTNQTSMYLCASSAGGTDETQYFGPGTRLLVL.

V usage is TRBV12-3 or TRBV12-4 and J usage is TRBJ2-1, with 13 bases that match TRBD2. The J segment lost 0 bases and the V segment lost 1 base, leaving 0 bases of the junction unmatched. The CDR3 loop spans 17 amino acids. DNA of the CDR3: TGTGCCAGCAGTTTAGGGACTAGCGGGAGCTCCTACAATGAGCAGTTCTTC. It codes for CASSLGTSGSSYNEQFF.

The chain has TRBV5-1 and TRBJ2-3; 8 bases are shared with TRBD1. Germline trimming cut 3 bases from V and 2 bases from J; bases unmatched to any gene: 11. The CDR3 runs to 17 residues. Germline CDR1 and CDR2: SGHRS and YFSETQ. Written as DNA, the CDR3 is TGCGCCAGCAGCTATGCCCGGACAGGGCGAAACACAGATACGCAGTATTTT. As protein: CASSYARTGRNTDTQYF.

CDR3 region: CSVADLGPRELFF. CDR3 sequence (DNA): TGCAGTGTAGCGGATTTGGGGCCCCGGGAGCTGTTTTTT. The chain has TRBV20-1 and TRBJ2-2; possibly TRBD2 for D (6 bases). Per the germline V gene, CDR1 is DFQATT and CDR2 is SNEGSKA (reference sequence). Trimming shortened V by 7 bases and J by 9 bases, and 18 bases separated the two germline ends. The CDR3 runs to 13 residues.

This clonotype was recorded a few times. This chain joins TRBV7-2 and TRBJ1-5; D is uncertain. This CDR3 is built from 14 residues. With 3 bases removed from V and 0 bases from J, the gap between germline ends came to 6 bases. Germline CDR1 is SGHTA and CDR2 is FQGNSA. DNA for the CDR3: TGTGCCAGCAGCTTTCAGATTAGCAATCAGCCCCAGCATTTT. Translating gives CASSFQISNQPQHF.

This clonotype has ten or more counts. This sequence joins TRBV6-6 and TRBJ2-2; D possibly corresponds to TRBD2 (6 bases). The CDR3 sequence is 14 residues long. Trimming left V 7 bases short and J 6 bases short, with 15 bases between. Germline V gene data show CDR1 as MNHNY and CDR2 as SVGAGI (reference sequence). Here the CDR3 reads CASNYGSGPGELFF. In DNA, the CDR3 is TGTGCCAGCAACTACGGGAGTGGGCCCGGGGAGCTGTTTTTT.

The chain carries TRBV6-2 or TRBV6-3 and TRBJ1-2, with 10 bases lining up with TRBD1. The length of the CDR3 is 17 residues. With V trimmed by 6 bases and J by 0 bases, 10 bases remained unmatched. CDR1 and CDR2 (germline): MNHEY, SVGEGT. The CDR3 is CASRSSGQGNANYGYTF. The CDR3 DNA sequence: TGTGCCAGCAGATCGTCGGGACAGGGGAACGCTAACTATGGCTACACCTTC.

CDR3 sequence: CASSYTRVEEQYF. CDR3 coding DNA: TGCGCCAGCAGCTACACCAGGGTCGAGGAGCAGTACTTC. V gene TRBV5-1 combines with J gene TRBJ2-5; D is perhaps TRBD1 (5 bases). Trimming took off 3 bases at V and 11 bases at J, with 17 bases between the two ends. Germline values: CDR1 SGHRS, CDR2 YFSETQ. This CDR3 spans 13 amino acids.

DNA of the CDR3: TGTGCCAGCAGTTTTTCGTTTGTGACTAGCGGTAACCCAGAGCAGTACTTC. This gives the protein CASSFSFVTSGNPEQYF. The rearrangement links TRBV28 to TRBJ2-7; 9 positions match TRBD2. This CDR3 is 17 amino acids long. The germline CDR1 and CDR2 sequences are MDHEN and SYDVKM. V shed 3 bases, J shed 7 bases, and the junction held 16 bases outside the gene matches.

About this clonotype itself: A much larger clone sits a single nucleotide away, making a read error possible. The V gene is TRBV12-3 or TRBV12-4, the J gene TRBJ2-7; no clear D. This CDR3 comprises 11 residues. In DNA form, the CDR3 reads TGTGTCAGCAGCTTAGAAGGAAGGCAGTACTTC. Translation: CVSSLEGRQYF.